These T cell receptor beta chains were read from a single sample in a study of blood T cell repertoires in COVID-19. Measured with immunoSEQ multiplex PCR; TCRdb has only the in-frame clones, and not every one. The data contain roughly 250,000 clones, around 90% of them singletons. Material for sequencing was PBMCs or T cells enriched from blood (not recorded which). The receptors shown here come from a woman aged 25 to 39 with acute COVID-19. CDR3s include the opening cysteine and the closing phenylalanine or tryptophan. D genes are given only for firm matches. Clone sizes are given selectively: once, few, many, or a class where the clone is expanded.

clone_size	v_call	j_call	d_call	cdr3_aa	cdr3_nt
.	TRBV3-1/TRBV3-2	TRBJ2-5	TRBD2	CASSQETKRLAGVWETQYF	TGTGCCAGCAGCCAAGAGACTAAAAGACTAGCGGGAGTTTGGGAGACCCAGTACTTC
once	TRBV6-5	TRBJ2-7	TRBD1	CASRFDRAYEQYF	TGTGCCAGCCGGTTCGACAGGGCCTACGAGCAGTACTTC
once	TRBV15	TRBJ1-2	TRBD1	CATSRDLGQGRPLGYTF	TGTGCCACCAGCAGAGATTTAGGACAGGGGCGGCCCTTAGGCTACACCTTC
.	TRBV11-2	TRBJ2-3	TRBD2	CASSLGGGPTDTQYF	TGTGCCAGCAGCTTAGGCGGGGGGCCCACAGATACGCAGTATTTT
few	TRBV2	TRBJ1-2	.	CASSPNGRTDYGYTF	TGTGCCAGCAGCCCAAACGGGAGGACGGACTATGGCTACACCTTC
.	TRBV19	TRBJ1-5	.	CASSIGTPYSNQPQHF	TGTGCCAGTAGTATTGGGACACCGTATAGCAATCAGCCCCAGCATTTT
.	TRBV6-1	TRBJ2-1	TRBD2	CASSEETSGSNEQFF	TGTGCCAGCAGTGAAGAGACTAGCGGGAGCAATGAGCAGTTCTTC
once	TRBV28	TRBJ1-2	.	CASSPSSGGYYGYTF	TGTGCCAGCAGTCCGTCTTCGGGGGGCTACTATGGCTACACCTTC
.	TRBV6-5	TRBJ1-5	.	CASSYNGGNQPQHF	TGTGCCAGCAGCTACAATGGGGGGAATCAGCCCCAGCATTTT
.	TRBV28	TRBJ1-1	TRBD1	CASRLQGYEAFF	TGTGCCAGCAGACTACAGGGGTATGAAGCTTTCTTT
.	TRBV10-1	TRBJ2-7	TRBD1	CASGDSLMDEQYF	TGCGCCAGCGGGGACAGTCTCATGGACGAGCAGTACTTC
.	TRBV2	TRBJ2-3	TRBD2	CASSQAGALTDTQYF	TGTGCCAGCTCTCAAGCGGGGGCTCTCACAGATACGCAGTATTTT
.	TRBV5-8	TRBJ2-5	TRBD2	CASSLNRLAGGPWETQYF	TGTGCCAGCAGCTTGAATCGACTAGCGGGGGGGCCTTGGGAGACCCAGTACTTC
.	TRBV11-2	TRBJ2-7	.	CASSTYSYEQYF	TGTGCCAGCAGCACCTACAGCTACGAGCAGTACTTC
few	TRBV6-1	TRBJ2-3	TRBD2	CASSEVTSGGTDTQYF	TGTGCCAGCAGTGAAGTAACTAGCGGGGGCACAGATACGCAGTATTTT
.	TRBV5-1	TRBJ2-1	.	CASSSAGGGKGAEQFF	TGCGCCAGCAGCTCGGCCGGGGGAGGTAAGGGTGCGGAGCAGTTCTTC
once	TRBV11-2	TRBJ2-7	TRBD1	CASSLVRTGGYEQYF	TGTGCCAGCAGCTTAGTCCGGACAGGGGGCTACGAGCAGTACTTC
.	TRBV27	TRBJ2-2	.	CASSSSGATGELFF	TGTGCCAGCAGTTCCTCAGGGGCCACCGGGGAGCTGTTTTTT
.	TRBV28	TRBJ2-2	.	CASSFARGNTGELFF	TGTGCCAGCAGTTTCGCCAGGGGGAACACCGGGGAGCTGTTTTTT
few	TRBV28	TRBJ1-6	.	CASSISGAYNSPLHF	TGTGCCAGCTCCATATCGGGGGCCTATAATTCACCCCTCCACTTT
.	TRBV5-1	TRBJ2-3	TRBD2	CASSLLAATDTQYF	TGCGCCAGCAGCTTGCTAGCGGCCACAGATACGCAGTATTTT
.	TRBV11-2	TRBJ1-5	TRBD1	CASSLGTGSNQPQHF	TGTGCCAGCAGCTTAGGGACAGGGAGCAATCAGCCCCAGCATTTT
once	TRBV18	TRBJ2-5	TRBD1	CASSQGASETQYF	TGTGCCAGCTCACAGGGGGCGTCGGAGACCCAGTACTTC
.	TRBV19	TRBJ2-3	TRBD1	CASSETGRRTDTQYF	TGTGCCAGTAGCGAGACAGGGCGACGCACAGATACGCAGTATTTT
.	TRBV25-1	TRBJ2-1	TRBD1	CASSESGGTFF	TGTGCCAGCAGTGAATCAGGGGGAACGTTCTTC
.	TRBV28	TRBJ1-5	TRBD1	CASSSGQGGGQPQHF	TGTGCCAGCAGTTCGGGACAGGGGGGTGGACAGCCCCAGCATTTT
.	TRBV5-1	TRBJ1-5	.	CASRQAPSSNQPQHF	TGCGCCAGCCGGCAGGCACCATCGAGCAATCAGCCCCAGCATTTT
.	TRBV6-6	TRBJ1-1	TRBD1	CASSSLPGQKSEAFF	TGTGCCAGCAGTTCGCTTCCGGGACAGAAATCTGAAGCTTTCTTT
.	TRBV5-1	TRBJ2-7	.	CASSLGAGEQYF	TGCGCCAGCAGCTTGGGCGCAGGGGAGCAGTACTTC
.	TRBV28	TRBJ1-1	.	CASSLGHTPLPTEAFF	TGTGCCAGCAGCCTCGGACATACCCCCTTGCCTACTGAAGCTTTCTTT
.	TRBV2	TRBJ1-6	.	CASSEAPLRSNNSPLHF	TGTGCCAGCAGTGAAGCCCCTCTGAGGTCCAATAATTCACCCCTCCACTTT
.	TRBV3-1/TRBV3-2	TRBJ2-1	.	CASSQGPGASGNEQFF	TGTGCCAGCAGCCAAGGTCCAGGGGCTTCGGGCAATGAGCAGTTCTTC
.	TRBV6-1	TRBJ2-1	TRBD2	CASSEEPPLAGGSNEQFF	TGTGCCAGCAGTGAAGAACCCCCTCTAGCGGGAGGATCGAATGAGCAGTTCTTC
.	TRBV4-2	TRBJ1-1	.	CASSPREGVDTEAFF	TGTGCCAGCAGCCCCAGGGAGGGAGTCGACACTGAAGCTTTCTTT
.	TRBV5-5	TRBJ2-3	TRBD2	CASSWGTSGHRTDTQYF	TGTGCCAGCAGCTGGGGGACTAGCGGGCATCGCACAGATACGCAGTATTTT
.	TRBV6-5	TRBJ1-4	.	CASSYLFGTRNEKLFF	TGTGCCAGCAGTTACTTATTTGGGACAAGAAATGAAAAACTGTTTTTT
.	TRBV27	TRBJ2-1	.	CASSSLLSYGQFF	TGTGCCAGCAGTTCCCTTCTTAGCTACGGGCAGTTCTTC
.	TRBV9	TRBJ1-1	TRBD1	CASSRDRDTEAFF	TGTGCCAGCAGCCGGGACAGGGACACTGAAGCTTTCTTT
.	TRBV4-3	TRBJ2-2	.	CASSQDGTSTGELFF	TGCGCCAGCAGCCAAGATGGGACTTCCACCGGGGAGCTGTTTTTT
.	TRBV7-2	TRBJ2-1	TRBD2	CASRRDLAGNEQFF	TGTGCCAGCAGACGGGACCTAGCGGGCAATGAGCAGTTCTTC
.	TRBV6-5	TRBJ2-1	.	CASGLNSYNEQFF	TGTGCCAGCGGGCTAAACTCCTACAATGAGCAGTTCTTC
.	TRBV28	TRBJ2-1	.	CASSPYEASSYNEQFF	TGTGCCAGCAGTCCTTACGAGGCGAGCTCCTACAATGAGCAGTTCTTC
.	TRBV28	TRBJ1-6	.	CASSGVTGISPLHF	TGTGCCAGCTCTGGGGTGACCGGGATTTCACCCCTCCACTTT
.	TRBV28	TRBJ1-1	.	CASSFRLRDEAFF	TGTGCCAGCAGTTTTAGACTAAGGGATGAAGCTTTCTTT
.	TRBV5-4	TRBJ2-5	.	CASSLASWVGREETQYF	TGTGCCAGCAGCTTGGCCAGCTGGGTTGGGCGGGAAGAGACCCAGTACTTC
.	TRBV5-1	TRBJ1-5	.	CASSFAGLNQPQHF	TGCGCCAGCAGCTTTGCTGGCCTCAATCAGCCCCAGCATTTT
.	TRBV29-1	TRBJ1-4	.	CSVDRGRGEKLFF	TGCAGCGTTGATAGGGGGAGGGGTGAAAAACTGTTTTTT
.	TRBV9	TRBJ2-5	.	CASSVQGETQYF	TGTGCCAGCAGCGTACAGGGGGAGACCCAGTACTTC
.	TRBV19	TRBJ1-3	.	CASSQDRSSGNTIYF	TGTGCCAGTAGCCAAGACAGGAGCTCTGGAAACACCATATATTTT
.	TRBV7-2	TRBJ2-3	.	CASSFPGTATQYF	TGTGCCAGCAGCTTCCCGGGAACCGCGACGCAGTATTTT
.	TRBV18	TRBJ2-7	.	CASSWQGSPYEQYF	TGTGCCAGCTCATGGCAGGGATCTCCCTACGAGCAGTACTTC
.	TRBV19	TRBJ2-1	TRBD2	CASSAGGSSGPSYNEQFF	TGTGCCAGTAGTGCGGGGGGTTCTAGCGGACCGTCCTACAATGAGCAGTTCTTC
.	TRBV5-5	TRBJ1-5	TRBD1	CASSLQGNSNQPQHF	TGTGCCAGCAGCTTACAGGGGAATAGCAATCAGCCCCAGCATTTT
.	TRBV5-8	TRBJ2-7	.	CASRSWGTRYEQYF	TGTGCCAGCCGAAGTTGGGGGACAAGATACGAGCAGTACTTC